The 21 T cell receptor beta chains listed next were all sequenced from one sample in a study of OX40 agonist ivuxolimab in advanced cancers. Only in-frame clones appear in the TCRdb table, and some are missing; sequencing was by immunoSEQ multiplex PCR. This repertoire shows about 69,000 clones, 91% found once; its top ten account for around 0.3%. Sequencing was performed on CD4+ or CD8+ T cells sorted from blood, taken in a trial of the OX40 agonist ivuxolimab. The source is an adult with an advanced solid tumor such as melanoma, head and neck, liver or kidney cancer.

This clone was seen only a few times. This chain joins TRBV6-4 and TRBJ1-1; D might be TRBD1 (5 bases). The germline V and J ends were trimmed by 0 bases and 7 bases, with 9 bases remaining between them. The CDR3 has 13 residues. The germline V gene encodes CDR1 MRHNA and CDR2 SNTAGT. CDR3 sequence reads: CASSDSQGSEAFF. The CDR3 DNA is TGTGCCAGCAGTGACTCTCAGGGCAGTGAAGCTTTCTTT.

J is TRBJ1-6 and V is TRBV18; a possible D gene is TRBD1 (5 bases). The CDR3 consists of 12 residues. V dropped 6 bases and J dropped 10 bases, with 10 bases sitting between them. The germline V gene has CDR1 KGHSH and CDR2 LQKENI. CDR3 DNA sequence: TGTGCCAGCTCTTCGAGGGACTCACCCCTCCACTTT. It translates to CASSSRDSPLHF.

V and J are TRBV10-3 and TRBJ2-3; D is uncertain. V gave up 6 bases and J gave up 4 bases, with 11 bases separating them. This CDR3 has 13 residues. The germline V gene encodes CDR1 ENHRY and CDR2 SYGVKD. CDR3 in DNA: TGTGCCATCAGCGCCCTTCTATCAGATACGCAGTATTTT. Amino acid sequence: CAISALLSDTQYF.

The chain employs TRBV10-2 and TRBJ1-5, with D possibly matching TRBD1 (6 bases). The CDR3 is 15 amino acids. Looked up from germline, CDR1 is WSHSY and CDR2 is SAAADI. Trimming took 10 bases from V and 0 from J, leaving 16 bases between them. The CDR3 bases are TGCGCCACTACACCGGGACATCCTAGCAATCAGCCCCAGCATTTT. Encoded protein: CATTPGHPSNQPQHF.

V and J are TRBV29-1 and TRBJ2-7; 10 bases fit TRBD2. The CDR3 spans 13 residues. Trimming took 6 bases from V and 7 from J; bases not matched to a gene: 9. Germline V gives CDR1 SQVTM, CDR2 ANQGSEA. The CDR3 is CSVASGSSREQYF. The CDR3 DNA sequence: TGCAGCGTGGCTAGCGGGAGTTCGCGGGAGCAGTACTTC.

The CDR3, as DNA: TGTGCCAGTAGTCGGACAGGACGACAAGAGACCCAGTACTTC. It is translated as CASSRTGRQETQYF. V is TRBV19 and J is TRBJ2-5; 7 bases match TRBD1. The CDR3 loop spans 14 amino acids. Germline CDR1 is LNHDA and CDR2 is SQIVND (reference sequence). The junction had 5 bases not matched to a gene; V was cut back by 5 bases and J by 2 bases.

The chain employs TRBV18 and TRBJ2-3; weak D call: TRBD1 (5 bases). V gave up 4 bases and J gave up 0 bases, with 8 bases separating them. CDR3 length: 14 residues. Per the germline V gene, CDR1 is KGHSH and CDR2 is LQKENI. CDR3 in DNA: TGTGCCAGCTCACAGACAGCCAGCACAGATACGCAGTATTTT. The encoded protein is CASSQTASTDTQYF.

This clone came up once. The same CDR3 also results from other DNA sequences found in this sample. The rearrangement uses TRBV5-1 and TRBJ2-1; no definite D call. V lost 0 bases, J lost 4 bases, and 5 bases lay in between. This CDR3 has 13 amino acids. CDR1 and CDR2 from the germline V gene are SGHRS and YFSETQ. CDR3 DNA sequence: TGCGCCAGCAGCTTGGGGCCTTACAATGAGCAGTTCTTC. Protein product: CASSLGPYNEQFF. The complete variable domain, with remaining parts taken from reference TRBV5-1 and TRBJ2-1, reads KAGVTQTPRYLIKTRGQQVTLSCSPISGHRSVSWYQQTPGQGLQFLFEYFSETQRNKGNFPGRFSGRQFSNSRSEMNVSTLELGDSALYLCASSLGPYNEQFFGPGTRLTVL.

V usage is TRBV10-3 and J usage is TRBJ1-1; 7 bases align to TRBD1. After removal of 11 bases from V and 1 base from J, the junction contained 13 bases not matched to a gene. Looked up from germline, CDR1 is ENHRY and CDR2 is SYGVKD. The CDR3 length is 15 residues. CDR3 region: CAAAESRDRNTEAFF. CDR3 in DNA: TGTGCCGCCGCCGAGTCACGGGACAGGAACACTGAAGCTTTCTTT.

The chain is built from TRBV18 and TRBJ1-5; D is possibly TRBD1 (5 bases). CDR1 KGHSH and CDR2 LQKENI come from the germline V gene. There are 13 residues in the CDR3. Trimming took 1 base from V and 9 from J, leaving 10 bases between them. The DNA of the CDR3 is TGTGCCAGCTCACCACTACAGGAGCGGCCCCAGCATTTT. Amino acid sequence: CASSPLQERPQHF.

The chain joins TRBV19 to TRBJ2-5, with D perhaps matching TRBD1 or TRBD2 (5 bases each). The V and J ends lost 4 bases and 4 bases respectively, with 7 bases between them. This CDR3 is built from 12 residues. Germline CDR1 LNHDA, CDR2 SQIVND (reference sequence). The CDR3 region has the DNA TGTGCCAGTAGTACAGGGAGAGAGACCCAGTACTTC. Its protein product is CASSTGRETQYF.

The rearrangement links TRBV6-1 to TRBJ2-6; no clear D gene. Germline V lookup: CDR1 MNHNS, CDR2 SASEGT. The CDR3 is made up of 15 amino acids. V shed 1 base and J shed 2 bases, with 6 bases lying between them. This chain's CDR3 is CASSEGVAGANVLTF. DNA of the CDR3: TGTGCCAGCAGTGAAGGGGTAGCTGGGGCCAACGTCCTGACTTTC.

This clone has a single count. The rearrangement joins TRBV29-1 to TRBJ2-2; D possibly corresponds to TRBD1 (5 bases). The CDR3 is 13 amino acids. Germline V lookup: CDR1 SQVTM, CDR2 ANQGSEA. The germline V and J ends were trimmed by 7 bases and 1 base, with 10 bases remaining between them. CDR3 amino acids: CSAQEQNTGELFF. The CDR3 coding sequence is TGCAGCGCACAGGAACAGAACACCGGGGAGCTGTTTTTT.

V usage is TRBV9 and J usage is TRBJ2-7; 10 bases are a match to TRBD1. This CDR3 comprises 15 residues. V was pared by 4 bases and J by 3 bases, with 7 bases of the junction left unmatched. Germline assignment: CDR1 SGDLS and CDR2 YYNGEE. CDR3 protein: CASSTTGTGDYEQYF. CDR3 in DNA: TGTGCCAGCAGCACTACCGGGACAGGGGACTACGAGCAGTACTTC. Using reference TRBV9 and TRBJ2-7 for the parts outside the CDR3, the full variable domain is DSGVTQTPKHLITATGQRVTLRCSPRSGDLSVYWYQQSLDQGLQFLIQYYNGEERAKGNILERFSAQQFPDLHSELNLSSLELGDSALYFCASSTTGTGDYEQYFGPGTRLTVT.

The CDR3 here is CASSSTGVKTDTQYF. The DNA for the CDR3 is TGTGCCAGCAGCTCAACGGGAGTAAAGACAGATACGCAGTATTTT. This chain connects TRBV9 to TRBJ2-3; possible D gene TRBD2, 6 bases. This CDR3 is built from 15 residues. V was pared by 4 bases and J by 3 bases, with 15 bases between. Germline assignment: CDR1 SGDLS and CDR2 YYNGEE.

The V gene is TRBV19, the J gene TRBJ2-2, with D perhaps TRBD1 (6 bases). V shed 6 bases and J shed 4 bases, with 12 bases lying between them. CDR3 length: 14 residues. Germline V CDR1 and CDR2: LNHDA, SQIVND (reference sequence). In DNA, the CDR3 is TGTGCCAGTAGCACTTTAGGGGGCACCGGGGAGCTGTTTTTT. This gives the protein CASSTLGGTGELFF.

The table lists this clone with a count of one. The V gene is TRBV5-8, the J gene TRBJ2-3, with D tentatively TRBD1 (6 bases). Per the germline V gene, CDR1 is SGHTS and CDR2 is YDEGEE. This CDR3 contains 13 residues. The V and J ends lost 2 bases and 9 bases respectively, with 13 bases between them. Here the CDR3 DNA reads TGTGCCAGCAGCTTACAGGGCGGATCGACGCAGTATTTT. Translated: CASSLQGGSTQYF.

This chain connects TRBV30 to TRBJ1-5; a weak D match, TRBD1 (6 bases). The germline V and J ends were trimmed by 0 bases and 6 bases, with 12 bases remaining between them. The CDR3 spans 14 residues. The V gene's germline CDR1 is GTSNPN and CDR2 SVGIG (reference sequence). CDR3 in DNA: TGTGCCTGGAGTGTAAAGGGGGTGGGTCAGCCCCAGCATTTT. Its translation: CAWSVKGVGQPQHF.

In regard to this clone: The sample carries other DNA sequences with the same CDR3. V is TRBV28 and J is TRBJ1-2, with 7 nucleotides matching TRBD1. The CDR3 runs 14 residues. The germline V gene has CDR1 MDHEN and CDR2 SYDVKM. V was pared by 6 bases and J by 4 bases, with 8 bases of the junction left unmatched. The CDR3 sequence is CASRPQGGPYGYTF. For the CDR3, the DNA is TGTGCCAGCAGACCCCAGGGGGGCCCCTATGGCTACACCTTC.

The chain links TRBV15 to TRBJ2-3; 12 bases align to TRBD2. Germline V gene data show CDR1 as LNHNV and CDR2 as YYDKDF (reference sequence). The V segment lost 8 bases and the J segment 3 bases; nucleotides outside the gene matches: 9. The CDR3 covers 16 residues. The CDR3 loop is CATAEGTSGRTDTQYF. In DNA form, the CDR3 reads TGTGCCACCGCAGAGGGAACTAGCGGGAGGACAGATACGCAGTATTTT.

V usage is TRBV27 and J usage is TRBJ1-2, with 8 bases identical to TRBD1. The CDR3 runs 14 residues. The V and J ends lost 7 bases and 8 bases, in that order; junction bases with no gene match: 12. Germline assignment: CDR1 MNHEY and CDR2 SMNVEV (reference sequence). In DNA, the CDR3 is TGTGCCAGCACGAGACTGGGACAGGTTGGCGGCTACACCTTC. Amino acids: CASTRLGQVGGYTF.